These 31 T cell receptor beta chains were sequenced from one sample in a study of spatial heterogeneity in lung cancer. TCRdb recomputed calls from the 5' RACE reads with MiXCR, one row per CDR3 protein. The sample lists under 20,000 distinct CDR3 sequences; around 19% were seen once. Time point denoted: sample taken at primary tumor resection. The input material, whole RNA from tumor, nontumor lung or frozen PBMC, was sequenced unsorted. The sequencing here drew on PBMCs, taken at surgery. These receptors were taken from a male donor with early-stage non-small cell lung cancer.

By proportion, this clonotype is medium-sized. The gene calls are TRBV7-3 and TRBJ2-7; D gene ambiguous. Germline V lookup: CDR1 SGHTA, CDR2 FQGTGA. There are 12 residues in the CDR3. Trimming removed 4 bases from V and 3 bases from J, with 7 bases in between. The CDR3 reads CASSSEIYEQYF. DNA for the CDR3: TGTGCCAGCAGCTCCGAGATCTACGAGCAGTACTTC. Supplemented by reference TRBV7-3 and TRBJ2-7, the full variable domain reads GAGVSQTPSNKVTEKGKYVELRCDPISGHTALYWYRQSLGQGPEFLIYFQGTGAADDSGLPNDRFFAVRPEGSVSTLKIQRTERGDSAVYLCASSSEIYEQYFGPGTRLTVT.

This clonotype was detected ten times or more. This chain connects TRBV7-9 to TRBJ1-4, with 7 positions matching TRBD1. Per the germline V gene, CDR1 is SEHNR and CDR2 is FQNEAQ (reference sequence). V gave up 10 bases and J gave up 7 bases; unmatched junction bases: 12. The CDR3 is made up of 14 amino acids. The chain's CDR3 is CATTVGGRGEKLFF. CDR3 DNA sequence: TGTGCCACCACAGTAGGGGGCCGGGGTGAAAAACTGTTTTTT.

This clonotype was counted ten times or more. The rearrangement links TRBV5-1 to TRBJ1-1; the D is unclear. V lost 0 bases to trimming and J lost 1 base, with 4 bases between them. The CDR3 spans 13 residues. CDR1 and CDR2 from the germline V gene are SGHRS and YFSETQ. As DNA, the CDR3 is TGCGCCAGCAGCTTGGGGGGGAACACTGAAGCTTTCTTT. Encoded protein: CASSLGGNTEAFF.

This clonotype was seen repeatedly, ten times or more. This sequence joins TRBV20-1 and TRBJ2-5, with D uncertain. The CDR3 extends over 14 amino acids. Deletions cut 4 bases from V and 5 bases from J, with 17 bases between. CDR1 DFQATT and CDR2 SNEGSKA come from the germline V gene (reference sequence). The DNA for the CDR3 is TGCAGTGCTACCGTCCCTAAAGGGCGGGAGACCCAGTACTTC. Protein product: CSATVPKGRETQYF.

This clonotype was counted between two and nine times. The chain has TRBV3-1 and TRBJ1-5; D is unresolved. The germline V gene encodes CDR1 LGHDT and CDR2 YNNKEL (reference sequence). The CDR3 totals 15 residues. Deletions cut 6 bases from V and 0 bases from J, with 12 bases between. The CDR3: CASSPTVDSNQPQHF. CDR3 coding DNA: TGTGCCAGCAGTCCAACAGTCGATAGCAATCAGCCCCAGCATTTT.

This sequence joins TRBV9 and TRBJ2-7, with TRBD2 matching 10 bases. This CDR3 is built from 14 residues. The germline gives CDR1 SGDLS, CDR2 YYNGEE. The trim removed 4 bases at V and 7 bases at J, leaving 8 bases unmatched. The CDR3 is CASSPIGLAEEQYF. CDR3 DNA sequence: TGTGCCAGCAGCCCTATCGGACTAGCGGAGGAGCAGTACTTC. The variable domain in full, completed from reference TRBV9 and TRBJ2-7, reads DSGVTQTPKHLITATGQRVTLRCSPRSGDLSVYWYQQSLDQGLQFLIQYYNGEERAKGNILERFSAQQFPDLHSELNLSSLELGDSALYFCASSPIGLAEEQYFGPGTRLTVT.

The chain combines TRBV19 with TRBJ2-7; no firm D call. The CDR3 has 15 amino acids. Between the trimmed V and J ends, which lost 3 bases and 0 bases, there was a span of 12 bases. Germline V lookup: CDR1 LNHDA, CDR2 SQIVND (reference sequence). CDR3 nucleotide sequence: TGTGCCAGTAGTATTGGCCACCGGAGCTCCTACGAGCAGTACTTC. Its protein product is CASSIGHRSSYEQYF.

In DNA form, the CDR3 reads TGCGCCAGCAGCCAAGATCTAGCGGGAGGTCAATTCACTGAAGCTTTCTTT. It yields the protein CASSQDLAGGQFTEAFF. V usage is TRBV4-1 and J usage is TRBJ1-1; D is unclear. The CDR3 totals 17 residues. Germline assignment: CDR1 MGHRA and CDR2 YSYEKL. V lost 0 bases, J lost 4 bases, and 18 bases lay in between.

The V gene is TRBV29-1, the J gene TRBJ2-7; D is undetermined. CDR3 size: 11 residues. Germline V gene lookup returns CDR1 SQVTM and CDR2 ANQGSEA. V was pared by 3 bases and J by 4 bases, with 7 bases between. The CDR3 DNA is TGCAGCGTTGAGATCGGGTACGAGCAGTACTTC. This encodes CSVEIGYEQYF.

The CDR3 spells CASSTPEGGNYGYTF. The CDR3 DNA sequence: TGTGCCAGCAGCACCCCGGAAGGGGGAAACTATGGCTACACCTTC. The chain has TRBV7-9 and TRBJ1-2; D possibly corresponds to TRBD1 (6 bases). Germline V gene sequence: CDR1 SEHNR, CDR2 FQNEAQ (reference sequence). V was clipped by 5 bases and J by 2 bases, with 15 bases between them. CDR3 length equals 15 residues.

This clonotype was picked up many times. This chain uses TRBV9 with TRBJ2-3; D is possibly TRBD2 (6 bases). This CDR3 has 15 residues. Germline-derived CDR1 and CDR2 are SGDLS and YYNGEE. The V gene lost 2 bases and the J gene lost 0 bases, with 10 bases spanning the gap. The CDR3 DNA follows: TGTGCCAGCAGCGTTTCCAGCGGGAGCACAGATACGCAGTATTTT. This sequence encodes CASSVSSGSTDTQYF.

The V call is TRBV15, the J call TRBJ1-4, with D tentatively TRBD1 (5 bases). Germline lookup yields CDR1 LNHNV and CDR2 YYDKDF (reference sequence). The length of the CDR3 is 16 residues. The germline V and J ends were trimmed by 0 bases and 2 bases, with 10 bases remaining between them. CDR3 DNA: TGTGCCACCAGCAGAGACTACCGGGACACTAATGAAAAACTGTTTTTT. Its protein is CATSRDYRDTNEKLFF. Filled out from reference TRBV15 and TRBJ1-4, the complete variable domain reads DAMVIQNPRYQVTQFGKPVTLSCSQTLNHNVMYWYQQKSSQAPKLLFHYYDKDFNNEADTPDNFQSRRPNTSFCFLDIRSPGLGDTAMYLCATSRDYRDTNEKLFFGSGTQLSVL.

The CDR3 reads CASSPPGGSRETQYF. The CDR3 coding sequence is TGTGCCAGCAGTCCTCCGGGGGGGTCGCGGGAGACCCAGTACTTC. J is TRBJ2-5 and V is TRBV28; 8 bases line up with TRBD2. This CDR3 is 15 amino acids long. Per the germline V gene, CDR1 is MDHEN and CDR2 is SYDVKM. Losses at the gene ends were 5 bases for V and 5 bases for J; bases not matched to a gene: 10. Together with reference TRBV28 and TRBJ2-5, the CDR3 gives the full variable domain: DVKVTQSSRYLVKRTGEKVFLECVQDMDHENMFWYRQDPGLGLRLIYFSYDVKMKEKGDIPEGYSVSREKKERFSLILESASTNQTSMYLCASSPPGGSRETQYFGPGTRLLVL.

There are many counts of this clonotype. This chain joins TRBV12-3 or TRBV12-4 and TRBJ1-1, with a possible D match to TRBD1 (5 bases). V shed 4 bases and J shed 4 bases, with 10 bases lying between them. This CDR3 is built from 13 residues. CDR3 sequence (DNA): TGTGCCAGCAGTTCAGGGCCGAGCACTGAAGCTTTCTTT. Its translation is CASSSGPSTEAFF.

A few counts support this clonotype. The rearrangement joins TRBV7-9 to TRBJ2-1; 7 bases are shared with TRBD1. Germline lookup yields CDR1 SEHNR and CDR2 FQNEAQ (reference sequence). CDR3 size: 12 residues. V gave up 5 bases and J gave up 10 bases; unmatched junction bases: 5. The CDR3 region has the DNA TGTGCCAGCAGCCCAGGACAGGAAGAGCAGTTCTTC. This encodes CASSPGQEEQFF.

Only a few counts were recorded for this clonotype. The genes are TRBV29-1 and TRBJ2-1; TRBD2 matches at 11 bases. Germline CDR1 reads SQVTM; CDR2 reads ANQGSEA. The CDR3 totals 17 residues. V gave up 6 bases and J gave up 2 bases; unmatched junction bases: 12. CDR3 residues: CSVTDLAGGPPYNEQFF. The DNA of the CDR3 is TGCAGCGTGACAGACCTAGCGGGGGGTCCCCCCTACAATGAGCAGTTCTTC.

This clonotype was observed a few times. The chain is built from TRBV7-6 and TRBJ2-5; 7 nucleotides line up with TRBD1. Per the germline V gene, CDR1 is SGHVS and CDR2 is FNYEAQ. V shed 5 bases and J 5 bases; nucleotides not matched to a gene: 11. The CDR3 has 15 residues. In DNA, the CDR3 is TGTGCCAGCAGCCCTTCGACAGGGACCCGGGAGACCCAGTACTTC. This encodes CASSPSTGTRETQYF.

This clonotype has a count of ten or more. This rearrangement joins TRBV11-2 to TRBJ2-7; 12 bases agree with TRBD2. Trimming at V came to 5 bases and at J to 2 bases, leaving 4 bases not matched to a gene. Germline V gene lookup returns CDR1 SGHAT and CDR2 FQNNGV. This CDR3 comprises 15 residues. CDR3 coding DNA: TGTGCCAGCAGCCCCACTAGCGGGGGGACCTACGAGCAGTACTTC. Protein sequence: CASSPTSGGTYEQYF.

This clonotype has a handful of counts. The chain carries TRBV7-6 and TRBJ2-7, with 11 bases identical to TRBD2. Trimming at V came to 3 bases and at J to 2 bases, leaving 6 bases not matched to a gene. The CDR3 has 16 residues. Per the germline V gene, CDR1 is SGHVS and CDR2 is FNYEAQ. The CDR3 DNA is TGTGCCAGCAGCTTTGTGACTAGCGGGGCGCCCTACGAGCAGTACTTC. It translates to CASSFVTSGAPYEQYF. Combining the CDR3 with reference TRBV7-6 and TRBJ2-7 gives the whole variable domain GAGVSQSPRYKVTKRGQDVALRCDPISGHVSLYWYRQALGQGPEFLTYFNYEAQQDKSGLPNDRFSAERPEGSISTLTIQRTEQRDSAMYRCASSFVTSGAPYEQYFGPGTRLTVT.

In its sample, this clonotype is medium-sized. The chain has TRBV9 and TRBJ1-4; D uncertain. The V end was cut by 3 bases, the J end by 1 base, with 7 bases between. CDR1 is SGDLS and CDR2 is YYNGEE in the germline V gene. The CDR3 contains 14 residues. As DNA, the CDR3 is TGTGCCAGCAGCGAGGACGGAACTAATGAAAAACTGTTTTTT. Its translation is CASSEDGTNEKLFF.

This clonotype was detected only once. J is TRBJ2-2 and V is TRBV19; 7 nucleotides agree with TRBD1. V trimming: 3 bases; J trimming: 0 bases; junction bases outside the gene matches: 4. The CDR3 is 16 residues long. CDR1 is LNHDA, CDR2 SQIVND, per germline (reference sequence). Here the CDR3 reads CASSINRGSNTGELFF. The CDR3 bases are TGTGCCAGTAGTATTAACAGGGGATCGAACACCGGGGAGCTGTTTTTT.

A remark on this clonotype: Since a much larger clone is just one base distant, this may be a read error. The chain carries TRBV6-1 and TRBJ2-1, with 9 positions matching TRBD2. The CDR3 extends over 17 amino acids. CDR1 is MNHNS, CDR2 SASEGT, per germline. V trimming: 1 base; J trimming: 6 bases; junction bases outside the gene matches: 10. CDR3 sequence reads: CASSEEGLAGNFNEQFF. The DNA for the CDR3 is TGTGCCAGCAGTGAAGAGGGGCTAGCGGGGAACTTCAATGAGCAGTTCTTC.

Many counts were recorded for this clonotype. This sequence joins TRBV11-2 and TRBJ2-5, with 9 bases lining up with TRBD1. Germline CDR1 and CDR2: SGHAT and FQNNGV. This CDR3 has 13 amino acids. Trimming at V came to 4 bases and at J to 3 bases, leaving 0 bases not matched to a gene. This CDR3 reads CASSWDREETQYF. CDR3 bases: TGTGCCAGCAGCTGGGACAGGGAAGAGACCCAGTACTTC.

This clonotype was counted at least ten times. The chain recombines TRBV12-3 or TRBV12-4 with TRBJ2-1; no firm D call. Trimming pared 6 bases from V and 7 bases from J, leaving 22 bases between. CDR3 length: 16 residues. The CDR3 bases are TGTGCCAGCAGCCCCGCCCCACCAAAGTCCACAAATGAGCAGTTCTTC. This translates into CASSPAPPKSTNEQFF.

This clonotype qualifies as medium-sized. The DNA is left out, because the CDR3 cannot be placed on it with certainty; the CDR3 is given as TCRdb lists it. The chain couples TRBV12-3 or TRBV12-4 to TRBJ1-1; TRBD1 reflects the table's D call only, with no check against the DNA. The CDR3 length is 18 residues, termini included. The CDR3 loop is CASSTSEASGSMGSEAFF.

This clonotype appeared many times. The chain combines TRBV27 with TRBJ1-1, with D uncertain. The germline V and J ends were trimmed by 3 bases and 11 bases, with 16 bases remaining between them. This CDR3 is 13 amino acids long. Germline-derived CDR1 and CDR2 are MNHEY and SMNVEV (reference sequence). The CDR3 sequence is CASSLGLGIQAFF. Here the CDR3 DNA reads TGTGCCAGCAGTTTGGGATTAGGGATTCAGGCTTTCTTT.

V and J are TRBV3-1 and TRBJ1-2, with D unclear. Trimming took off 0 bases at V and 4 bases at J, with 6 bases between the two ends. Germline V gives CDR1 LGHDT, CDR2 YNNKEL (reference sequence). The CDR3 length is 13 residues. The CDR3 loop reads CASSQDRGYGYTF. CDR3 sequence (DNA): TGTGCCAGCAGCCAAGATCGGGGCTATGGCTACACCTTC.

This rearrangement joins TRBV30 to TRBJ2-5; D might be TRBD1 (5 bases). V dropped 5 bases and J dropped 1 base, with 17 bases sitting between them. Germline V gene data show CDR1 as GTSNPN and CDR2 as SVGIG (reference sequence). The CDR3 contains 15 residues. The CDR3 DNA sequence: TGTGCCTGGTCCCCCGGACACATTTTCCAAGAGACCCAGTACTTC. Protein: CAWSPGHIFQETQYF.

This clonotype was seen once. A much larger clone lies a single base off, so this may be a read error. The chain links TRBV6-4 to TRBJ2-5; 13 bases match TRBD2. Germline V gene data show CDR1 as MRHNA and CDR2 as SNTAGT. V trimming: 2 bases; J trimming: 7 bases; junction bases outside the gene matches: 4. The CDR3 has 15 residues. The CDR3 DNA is TGTGCCAGCAGTGACCCGGGACTAGCGGGATTGACCCAGTACTTC. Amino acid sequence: CASSDPGLAGLTQYF.

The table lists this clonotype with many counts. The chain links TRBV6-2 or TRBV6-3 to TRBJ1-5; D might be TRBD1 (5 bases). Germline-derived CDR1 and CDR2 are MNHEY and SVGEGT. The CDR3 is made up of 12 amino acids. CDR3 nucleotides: TGTTCGACTGGAGGGCAGGGACAGCCCCAGCATTTT. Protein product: CSTGGQGQPQHF.

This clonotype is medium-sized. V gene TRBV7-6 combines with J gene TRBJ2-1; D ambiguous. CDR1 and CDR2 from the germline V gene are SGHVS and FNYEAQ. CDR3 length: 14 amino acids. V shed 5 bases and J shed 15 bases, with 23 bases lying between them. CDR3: CASSPPVALPEWFF. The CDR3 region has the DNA TGTGCCAGCAGCCCACCGGTGGCACTCCCAGAGTGGTTCTTC.